One sample yielded the 26 T cell receptor beta chains listed below, sequenced in a study of blood T cell repertoires in COVID-19. Sequencing was performed with immunoSEQ multiplex PCR; in TCRdb, only in-frame clones are kept and a portion is missing. This sample yields 300,000 to 350,000 clones, of which 85% to 90% are seen a single time; roughly a tenth belongs to the top ten. Input material: PBMCs or T cells enriched from blood (not recorded which). The receptors shown here come from a woman under 40 who had recovered from COVID-19.

The CDR3 spells CASTSTGGSYEQYF. As DNA, the CDR3 is TGTGCCAGCACCTCAACGGGGGGCTCCTACGAGCAGTACTTC. The V and J genes are TRBV2 and TRBJ2-7; 7 nucleotides agree with TRBD2. The trim removed 7 bases at V and 0 bases at J, leaving 6 bases unmatched. Germline V gives CDR1 SNHLY, CDR2 FYNNEI. The CDR3 extends over 14 amino acids. Full variable domain (rest looked up from reference TRBV2 and TRBJ2-7): EPEVTQTPSHQVTQMGQEVILRCVPISNHLYFYWYRQILGQKVEFLVSFYNNEISEKSEIFDDQFSVERPDGSNFTLKIRSTKLEDSAMYFCASTSTGGSYEQYFGPGTRLTVT.

The rearrangement links TRBV2 to TRBJ1-4; tentatively, D is TRBD1 (5 bases). The CDR3 sequence is 13 residues long. Germline CDR1 is SNHLY and CDR2 is FYNNEI. The ends were cut back, 3 bases at V and 14 bases at J, with 16 bases in the middle. The CDR3 DNA is TGTGCCAGCAGTGAGGGGACCGACGGAGGGCTGTTTTTT. This codes for CASSEGTDGGLFF.

The chain uses TRBV19 and TRBJ1-1; 8 bases line up with TRBD1. Per germline, CDR1 LNHDA and CDR2 SQIVND (reference sequence). The CDR3 spans 15 residues. V shed 3 bases, J shed 4 bases, and the junction held 7 bases outside the gene matches. The CDR3 loop is CASSIRTGHRTEAFF. Here the CDR3 DNA reads TGTGCCAGTAGTATCAGGACAGGGCATCGCACTGAAGCTTTCTTT. The complete variable domain, with remaining parts taken from reference TRBV19 and TRBJ1-1, reads DGGITQSPKYLFRKEGQNVTLSCEQNLNHDAMYWYRQDPGQGLRLIYYSQIVNDFQKGDIAEGYSVSREKKESFPLTVTSAQKNPTAFYLCASSIRTGHRTEAFFGQGTRLTVV.

As for this clone: At one end the junction does not follow the germline gene, possibly because of a read error. The genes are TRBV2 and TRBJ2-1, with 7 bases matching TRBD2. This CDR3 has 16 amino acids. Germline CDR1 and CDR2: SNHLY and FYNNEI. This CDR3 is CASNEGWPSGYNEQFF. CDR3 in DNA: TGTGCCAGCAATGAAGGTTGGCCTAGCGGCTACAATGAGCAGTTCTTC.

The chain joins TRBV18 to TRBJ2-7; 8 bases fit TRBD1. The CDR3 loop spans 15 amino acids. Germline V CDR1 and CDR2: KGHSH, LQKENI. The junction had 6 bases not matched to a gene; V was cut back by 0 bases and J by 5 bases. CDR3 coding DNA: TGTGCCAGCTCACCACCGGGGACAGGCCTAAACGAGCAGTACTTC. Residues: CASSPPGTGLNEQYF.

This clone has a single count. This sequence joins TRBV28 and TRBJ1-3, with 8 bases matching TRBD1. CDR1 is MDHEN, CDR2 SYDVKM, per germline. The CDR3 has 16 amino acids. After removal of 6 bases from V and 0 bases from J, the junction contained 7 bases not matched to a gene. The CDR3: CASSQLTGVSGNTIYF. Written as DNA, the CDR3 is TGTGCCAGCAGCCAACTGACAGGGGTCTCTGGAAACACCATATATTTT.

CDR3 DNA sequence: TGTGCCAGTTTTCGGGGGGACCCGGACACTGAAGCTTTCTTT. This translates into CASFRGDPDTEAFF. The V call is TRBV6-5, the J call TRBJ1-1; TRBD1 is a possible D gene (5 bases). CDR3 size: 14 residues. Germline V gives CDR1 MNHEY, CDR2 SVGAGI. The V gene lost 9 bases and the J gene lost 3 bases, with 17 bases spanning the gap.

The table lists this clone with a count of one. The rearrangement links TRBV5-4 to TRBJ1-2; TRBD1 matches 10 bases. With 5 bases clipped from V and 3 bases from J, the junction kept 1 base outside the gene matches. The germline V gene encodes CDR1 SGHNT and CDR2 YYREEE (reference sequence). The CDR3 runs to 13 residues. CDR3 in amino acids: CASSGQGDYGYTF. The CDR3 coding sequence is TGTGCCAGCAGTGGACAGGGGGACTATGGCTACACCTTC.

The rearrangement links TRBV28 to TRBJ1-4; the D gene is possibly TRBD1 (5 bases). Germline CDR1 is MDHEN and CDR2 is SYDVKM. The CDR3 has 17 amino acids. The V end was cut by 1 base, the J end by 3 bases, with 15 bases between. The CDR3 DNA reads TGTGCCAGCAGTTTATTTGTAGGGGCATCACCTAATGAAAAACTGTTTTTT. Amino acid sequence: CASSLFVGASPNEKLFF.

The chain joins TRBV7-2 to TRBJ2-2; D not certain. Trimming stripped 5 bases from V and 1 base from J, with 8 bases between. Germline assignment: CDR1 SGHTA and CDR2 FQGNSA. The CDR3 is 14 residues long. CDR3: CASSMFLNTGELFF. CDR3 sequence (DNA): TGTGCCAGCAGCATGTTCTTGAACACCGGGGAGCTGTTTTTT. The variable domain in full, with the rest retrieved from reference TRBV7-2 and TRBJ2-2, is GAGVSQSPSNKVTEKGKDVELRCDPISGHTALYWYRQSLGQGLEFLIYFQGNSAPDKSGLPSDRFSAERTGGSVSTLTIQRTQQEDSAVYLCASSMFLNTGELFFGEGSRLTVL.

This sequence joins TRBV28 and TRBJ1-2; D call uncertain. Trimming removed 6 bases from V and 7 bases from J, with 15 bases in between. CDR1 MDHEN and CDR2 SYDVKM come from the germline V gene. There are 13 residues in the CDR3. The CDR3 DNA is TGTGCCAGCAGCTCCCCCCACCCGGGTGGCTACACCTTC. Amino acids: CASSSPHPGGYTF.

This chain links TRBV27 with TRBJ2-2, with 9 positions matching TRBD2. Trimming removed 5 bases from V and 1 base from J; junction bases left unmatched: 14. Germline CDR1 and CDR2: MNHEY and SMNVEV (reference sequence). CDR3 size: 19 residues. The CDR3 spells CASSPLAAGGPRNTGELFF. CDR3 sequence (DNA): TGTGCCAGCAGTCCCCTGGCGGCGGGAGGGCCGAGGAACACCGGGGAGCTGTTTTTT.

This clone was seen only once. The CDR3 region is CASSLWGTSYEQYF. DNA of the CDR3: TGTGCCAGCAGCCTGTGGGGCACGTCCTACGAGCAGTACTTC. The chain couples TRBV3-1 (or the pseudogene TRBV3-2) to TRBJ2-7; D is perhaps TRBD1 (5 bases). CDR3 length: 14 residues. Germline V gene sequence: CDR1 LGHDT, CDR2 YNNKEL (reference sequence). The V gene lost 4 bases and the J gene lost 1 base, with 11 bases spanning the gap.

The chain couples TRBV5-1 to TRBJ2-5; 12 nucleotides match TRBD2. The V and J ends lost 8 bases and 4 bases, in that order; junction bases with no gene match: 3. The CDR3 consists of 13 residues. Germline V CDR1 and CDR2: SGHRS, YFSETQ. The CDR3 reads CASRTSGTETQYF. The DNA for the CDR3 is TGCGCCAGTCGGACTAGCGGGACAGAGACCCAGTACTTC.

The rearrangement links TRBV19 to TRBJ2-1; 8 bases agree with TRBD2. The CDR3 covers 13 residues. With 1 base clipped from V and 10 bases from J, the junction kept 3 bases outside the gene matches. The V gene's germline CDR1 is LNHDA and CDR2 SQIVND (reference sequence). CDR3 coding DNA: TGTGCCAGTAGTATAGGCGGGGGGAGGGAGCAGTTCTTC. It specifies CASSIGGGREQFF.

The chain has TRBV28 and TRBJ1-2; D is undetermined. CDR3 length: 13 residues. Germline V gives CDR1 MDHEN, CDR2 SYDVKM. Deletions cut 6 bases from V and 5 bases from J, with 13 bases between. The CDR3 here is CASSPFPEYGYTF. In DNA form, the CDR3 reads TGTGCCAGCAGCCCCTTCCCTGAGTATGGCTACACCTTC.

The V and J genes are TRBV2 and TRBJ2-1, with no clear D. The germline CDR1 and CDR2 sequences are SNHLY and FYNNEI. The CDR3 is made up of 15 amino acids. Deletions cut 3 bases from V and 1 base from J, with 10 bases between. The CDR3 sequence is CASSERRTSYNEQFF. The CDR3 nucleotides read TGTGCCAGCAGTGAGAGGAGAACGTCCTACAATGAGCAGTTCTTC.

The chain has TRBV27 and TRBJ2-1; a possible D gene is TRBD1 (7 bases). The germline CDR1 and CDR2 sequences are MNHEY and SMNVEV (reference sequence). The CDR3 is 16 residues long. The V and J ends lost 0 bases and 9 bases respectively, with 18 bases between them. The CDR3 region is CASSLSFRQGGGEQFF. CDR3 nucleotides: TGTGCCAGCAGTTTATCGTTCCGGCAGGGGGGCGGTGAGCAGTTCTTC.

This clone was observed once. The chain is built from TRBV3-1 (or the pseudogene TRBV3-2) and TRBJ2-1; maybe TRBD1 (6 bases). The V and J ends lost 3 bases and 3 bases respectively, with 15 bases between them. CDR3 size: 16 residues. The germline CDR1 and CDR2 sequences are LGHDT and YNNKEL (reference sequence). The CDR3 DNA reads as TGTGCCAGCAGCCACCAATCAGGGGTACGCTACAATGAGCAGTTCTTC. Translation gives CASSHQSGVRYNEQFF.

As for this clone: Germline is not matched at one junction end, which may reflect a read error. The chain couples TRBV7-2 to TRBJ2-5; 7 bases map to TRBD2. The CDR3 consists of 14 residues. Germline V gene sequence: CDR1 SGHTA, CDR2 FQGNSA. The DNA of the CDR3 is TGTGCCAGCAGCTCGACTTTGGGGAGGGCCAGTGGTGACTTC. It codes for CASSSTLGRASGDF.

This chain joins TRBV10-3 and TRBJ2-3; TRBD1 agrees at 10 bases. The CDR3 totals 15 residues. Losses at the gene ends were 7 bases for V and 2 bases for J; bases not matched to a gene: 6. Germline CDR1 ENHRY, CDR2 SYGVKD. CDR3 coding DNA: TGTGCCATCACTCAGGGACAGGGGCCCACAGATACGCAGTATTTT. Its translation: CAITQGQGPTDTQYF.

A word on this clone: At one of its ends the junction is not consistent with the germline gene, which may arise from a read error. The chain has TRBV5-1 and TRBJ2-1; D gene uncertain. The germline V gene encodes CDR1 SGHRS and CDR2 YFSETQ. The CDR3 sequence is 13 residues long. The CDR3 DNA sequence: TGCGCCAGCAGCGCCGACTCCCACAATGAGCAGTTCTTC. Its translation: CASSADSHNEQFF.

Points on this clone: Relative to the germline gene, one junction end is altered; a read error may explain this. The chain recombines TRBV18 with TRBJ2-7; a possible D gene is TRBD2 (6 bases). CDR1 and CDR2 (germline): KGHSH, LQKENI. The CDR3 is 15 amino acids. CDR3 sequence (DNA): TGTGCCAGCTCCCCACAGGTTCTCGGGACTGACGAGCAGTACTTC. It specifies CASSPQVLGTDEQYF.

This chain connects TRBV19 to TRBJ1-1; D perhaps matches TRBD1 (6 bases). Germline CDR1 and CDR2: LNHDA and SQIVND (reference sequence). The V gene lost 4 bases and the J gene lost 1 base, with 13 bases spanning the gap. The CDR3 runs to 15 residues. The CDR3 here is CASSSRTVPNTEAFF. The CDR3 DNA is TGTGCCAGTAGTAGTCGGACAGTCCCGAACACTGAAGCTTTCTTT.

V is TRBV7-6 and J is TRBJ2-1; a possible D gene is TRBD2 (5 bases). The V gene lost 1 base and the J gene lost 9 bases, with 16 bases spanning the gap. The CDR3 has 15 residues. Looked up from germline, CDR1 is SGHVS and CDR2 is FNYEAQ. CDR3 sequence reads: CASSLGAVKWGEQFF. CDR3 DNA sequence: TGTGCCAGCAGCTTAGGAGCGGTTAAGTGGGGTGAGCAGTTCTTC.

The chain is built from TRBV4-1 and TRBJ1-1; D is perhaps TRBD1 (5 bases). The CDR3 totals 14 residues. The V gene lost 6 bases and the J gene lost 4 bases, with 15 bases spanning the gap. Germline CDR1 reads MGHRA; CDR2 reads YSYEKL. The CDR3 here is CASRRGLSITEAFF. In DNA, the CDR3 is TGCGCCAGCAGAAGGGGACTCTCTATCACTGAAGCTTTCTTT.